This passage covers 23 T cell receptor beta chains from one sample sequenced in a study of OX40 agonist ivuxolimab in advanced cancers. This table comes from immunoSEQ multiplex PCR, and its TCRdb copy is limited to in-frame clones, with some not included. The sample consists of tens of thousands of clones, around 85% of them appearing once. The sequencing used CD4+ or CD8+ T cells sorted from blood, collected in a trial of the OX40 agonist ivuxolimab. The receptors shown here come from an adult with an advanced solid tumor such as melanoma, head and neck, liver or kidney cancer.

The chain combines TRBV5-4 with TRBJ2-7; 9 bases match TRBD1. Germline V gene lookup returns CDR1 SGHNT and CDR2 YYREEE (reference sequence). The CDR3 has 14 residues. The V and J ends lost 4 bases and 6 bases, in that order; junction bases with no gene match: 8. In nucleotides, the CDR3 is TGTGCCAGCAGCCACTCCGGGACAGGGATCGAGCAGTACTTC. Protein product: CASSHSGTGIEQYF.

V is TRBV19 and J is TRBJ2-2, with D possibly TRBD2 on 6 matching bases. The length of the CDR3 is 14 residues. With 10 bases removed from V and 5 bases from J, the gap between germline ends came to 17 bases. Germline loops: CDR1 LNHDA, CDR2 SQIVND (reference sequence). In DNA form, the CDR3 reads TGTGCCACCCGGAGGGTGGCCGCAACCGGGGAGCTGTTTTTT. This translates into CATRRVAATGELFF.

The CDR3 sequence: CASSLDLRLAGETQYF. The CDR3 DNA follows: TGTGCCAGCAGCTTGGATTTGCGACTAGCAGGAGAGACCCAGTACTTC. This chain connects TRBV5-6 to TRBJ2-5, with 7 bases matching TRBD2. V trimming: 0 bases; J trimming: 4 bases; junction bases outside the gene matches: 9. This CDR3 region has 16 residues. Germline lookup yields CDR1 SGHDT and CDR2 YYEEEE.

This CDR3 reads CASSLVVNNEQFF. CDR3 bases: TGTGCCAGCAGCTTAGTCGTAAACAATGAGCAGTTCTTC. The rearrangement uses TRBV11-3 and TRBJ2-1, with D uncertain. V lost 1 base to trimming and J lost 5 bases, with 6 bases between them. CDR1 and CDR2 from the germline V gene are SGHNT and YENEEA. This CDR3 has 13 amino acids.

The chain carries TRBV16 and TRBJ1-3; no clear D gene. V was clipped by 0 bases and J by 7 bases, with 4 bases between them. The CDR3 totals 12 residues. Looked up from germline, CDR1 is KGHSY and CDR2 is FQNENV. The CDR3 nucleotides read TGTGCCAGCAGCCAATCGGGGAACACCATATATTTT. Translation gives CASSQSGNTIYF.

The chain carries TRBV5-6 and TRBJ1-2, with D unclear. V dropped 4 bases and J dropped 8 bases, with 15 bases sitting between them. Germline CDR1 is SGHDT and CDR2 is YYEEEE. This CDR3 has 13 residues. Written as DNA, the CDR3 is TGTGCCAGCAGCACCACCCCCCCTTACGGCTACACCTTC. This sequence encodes CASSTTPPYGYTF.

This clone appeared once. The rearrangement uses TRBV5-1 and TRBJ2-3; 8 positions agree with TRBD2. CDR1 and CDR2 from the germline V gene are SGHRS and YFSETQ. Trimming removed 4 bases from V and 4 bases from J; junction bases left unmatched: 11. This CDR3 has 16 amino acids. Here the CDR3 reads CASSPRGRGAADTQYF. CDR3 in DNA: TGCGCCAGCAGCCCCCGGGGGCGGGGGGCCGCAGATACGCAGTATTTT.

In regard to this clone: The sample contains more than one DNA sequence encoding this CDR3. The J gene is TRBJ2-3, the V gene TRBV6-5; no definite D call. V was cut by 5 bases and J by 6 bases, with 15 bases left in between. Germline CDR1 is MNHEY and CDR2 is SVGAGI. The CDR3 spans 14 residues. CDR3 in amino acids: CASSQRGPEDTQYF. CDR3 nucleotide sequence: TGTGCCAGCAGTCAGAGAGGTCCTGAGGATACGCAGTATTTT.

This chain links TRBV2 with TRBJ2-1; 8 bases fit TRBD2. The CDR3 loop spans 14 amino acids. The V gene end was trimmed by 6 bases and the J gene end by 4 bases; junction bases not matched to a gene: 5. Looked up from germline, CDR1 is SNHLY and CDR2 is FYNNEI. The CDR3 protein is CASSASGGYNEQFF. CDR3 in DNA: TGTGCCAGCAGCGCGAGCGGGGGTTACAATGAGCAGTTCTTC.

The chain links TRBV28 to TRBJ2-3, with D uncertain. With 6 bases removed from V and 3 bases from J, the gap between germline ends came to 7 bases. The germline V gene has CDR1 MDHEN and CDR2 SYDVKM. The CDR3 spans 12 residues. Here the CDR3 DNA reads TGTGCCAGCAGCCCCTCAACAGATACGCAGTATTTT. Protein product: CASSPSTDTQYF.

This clone has only a few counts. The V gene is TRBV18, the J gene TRBJ1-5; 10 bases align to TRBD1. CDR3 length equals 15 residues. The germline V gene has CDR1 KGHSH and CDR2 LQKENI. Trimming at V came to 6 bases and at J to 7 bases, leaving 9 bases not matched to a gene. CDR3 in amino acids: CASSLGTGVGQPQHF. The CDR3 DNA reads TGTGCCAGCTCCCTTGGGACAGGGGTAGGGCAGCCCCAGCATTTT.

This clone turned up a few times. This rearrangement joins TRBV6-5 to TRBJ1-2; D gene uncertain. The CDR3 spans 13 residues. Germline lookup yields CDR1 MNHEY and CDR2 SVGAGI. Trimming took 6 bases from V and 4 from J, leaving 12 bases between them. CDR3 in amino acids: CASSPRQLYGYTF. The CDR3 DNA reads as TGTGCCAGCAGCCCAAGGCAGCTCTATGGCTACACCTTC.

A single count supports this clone. The rearrangement links TRBV10-2 to TRBJ1-2; no reliable D call. Between the trimmed V and J ends, which lost 5 bases and 4 bases, there was a span of 8 bases. CDR1 is WSHSY and CDR2 is SAAADI in the germline V gene. CDR3 length equals 12 residues. CDR3 loop: CASSPWGYGYTF. CDR3 coding DNA: TGCGCCAGCAGTCCGTGGGGCTATGGCTACACCTTC.

The chain has TRBV7-9 and TRBJ2-5, with D uncertain. Per germline, CDR1 SEHNR and CDR2 FQNEAQ (reference sequence). V lost 0 bases and J 3 bases, leaving 17 bases between the germline ends. The CDR3 covers 17 residues. CDR3 in DNA: TGTGCCAGCAGCTTAGCGCTACGCACAGTGCTGAAAGAGACCCAGTACTTC. Its protein product is CASSLALRTVLKETQYF.

The CDR3 spells CASSARLAGGKETQYF. The CDR3 nucleotides are TGTGCCAGCAGCGCCAGACTAGCGGGGGGAAAAGAGACCCAGTACTTC. The chain uses TRBV9 and TRBJ2-5; the match to TRBD2 covers 13 bases. Unmatched junction bases numbered 5, after V lost 3 bases and J lost 3 bases. Germline V gives CDR1 SGDLS, CDR2 YYNGEE. The CDR3 consists of 16 residues.

The gene calls are TRBV29-1 and TRBJ2-7; D is undetermined. CDR1 and CDR2 from the germline V gene are SQVTM and ANQGSEA. This CDR3 comprises 12 residues. CDR3 sequence: CGGAVSSYEQYF. In DNA, the CDR3 is TGCGGCGGAGCAGTTTCATCCTACGAGCAGTACTTC.

The rearrangement uses TRBV14 and TRBJ2-1; 10 nucleotides line up with TRBD2. Germline trimming cut 1 base from V and 4 bases from J; bases unmatched to any gene: 7. This CDR3 is built from 17 residues. CDR1 is SGHDN, CDR2 FVKESK, per germline. The CDR3 protein is CASSQGPSSGRYNEQFF. In DNA, the CDR3 is TGTGCCAGCAGCCAAGGCCCCTCTAGCGGGAGATACAATGAGCAGTTCTTC. The variable domain in full, completed from reference TRBV14 and TRBJ2-1, reads EAGVTQFPSHSVIEKGQTVTLRCDPISGHDNLYWYRRVMGKEIKFLLHFVKESKQDESGMPNNRFLAERTGGTYSTLKVQPAELEDSGVYFCASSQGPSSGRYNEQFFGPGTRLTVL.

This clone occurred once. The chain has TRBV5-4 and TRBJ1-1, with TRBD1 as a possible D gene (5 bases). The CDR3 loop spans 14 amino acids. V lost 5 bases and J 5 bases, leaving 16 bases between the germline ends. Per germline, CDR1 SGHNT and CDR2 YYREEE (reference sequence). The CDR3 sequence: CASSWSGGGTEAFF. Here the CDR3 DNA reads TGTGCCAGCAGTTGGTCCGGCGGGGGGACTGAAGCTTTCTTT.

The chain uses TRBV18 and TRBJ1-4, with TRBD1 matching over 8 bases. CDR3 size: 18 residues. Per the germline V gene, CDR1 is KGHSH and CDR2 is LQKENI. The V segment lost 6 bases and the J segment 0 bases; nucleotides outside the gene matches: 12. CDR3 DNA: TGTGCCAGCTCTCTATGGACAGGGATGGCATCAACTAATGAAAAACTGTTTTTT. It codes for CASSLWTGMASTNEKLFF.

J is TRBJ1-5 and V is TRBV2; TRBD1 might be the D (5 bases). Germline assignment: CDR1 SNHLY and CDR2 FYNNEI. The CDR3 spans 16 residues. V lost 7 bases, J lost 2 bases, and 18 bases lay in between. CDR3 nucleotide sequence: TGTGCCAGCATGCTCAAAGGGAAAGGGGGCAATCAGCCCCAGCATTTT. Amino acid sequence: CASMLKGKGGNQPQHF.

The chain couples TRBV27 to TRBJ2-7; 7 bases match TRBD1. The CDR3 is 17 residues long. J gave up 4 bases and V 8 bases, and 20 bases lay outside the gene matches. Germline-derived CDR1 and CDR2 are MNHEY and SMNVEV (reference sequence). The DNA for the CDR3 is TGTGCCAGCGGGGACAGTCTAAGCTCTACTAGGGGTTACGAGCAGTACTTC. Translation: CASGDSLSSTRGYEQYF.

As concerns this clone: One end of the junction is discordant with germline, which a read error may explain. The DNA of the CDR3 is TGTGCTAGCAGCTTAGGTACAGGCCACTCCTACGAGCAGTACTTC. Its translation is CASSLGTGHSYEQYF. This sequence joins TRBV7-7 and TRBJ2-7, with D tentatively TRBD1 (5 bases). The CDR3 length is 15 residues. From germline, CDR1 is SSHAT and CDR2 FNYEAQ (reference sequence).

V gene TRBV10-3 combines with J gene TRBJ2-3; 11 nucleotides align to TRBD2. Per the germline V gene, CDR1 is ENHRY and CDR2 is SYGVKD. The CDR3 is made up of 16 amino acids. Trimming cost V 5 bases and J 2 bases; bases outside gene matches: 6. Here the CDR3 reads CAISSGLAAPTDTQYF. The CDR3 nucleotides are TGTGCCATCAGTTCGGGACTAGCGGCACCCACAGATACGCAGTATTTT.